The sample holds many counts of the clone carrying this T cell receptor beta chain. Stated time point: newly diagnosed GD, antithyroid drugs for less than 3 months. Isolated PBMC RNA provided the starting material for the TCR library. The sample comes from a study of regulatory T cells in long-lasting Graves disease. The CDR3 runs to 13 residues. The germline V gene encodes CDR1 MNHNS and CDR2 SASEGT. Trimming took off 6 bases at V and 6 bases at J, with 14 bases between the two ends. In building TCR beta libraries, iRepertoire HTBI primers were used together with Arm-PCR of CDR3 regions. TCRdb re-analysed the multiplex PCR reads in MiXCR, keeping a single row per CDR3 protein. The data show hundreds of thousands of distinct CDR3 sequences, with 16% seen just once and about 27% held by the top ten. These records were also assigned to another study, of T cells in Graves' hyperthyroidism and ophthalmopathy.

The receptor was derived from a man aged 40-49 years with Graves disease. The V call is TRBV6-1, the J call TRBJ1-2; D unclear. The source was peripheral blood mononuclear cells (PBMCs), collected at new diagnosis, from a patient treated with antithyroid drugs. CDR3 sequence: CASRVHHPDGYTF. DNA of the CDR3: TGTGCCAGCAGGGTACATCATCCTGATGGCTACACCTTC.